The 26 T cell receptor beta chains below come from one sample, sequenced in a study of T cell responses to AZD1222 COVID-19 vaccine. TCRdb's copy holds only in-frame clones and misses some; the assay was immunoSEQ multiplex PCR. The sample has 100,000 to 150,000 clones, roughly nine tenths seen once. The sequences come from peripheral blood, collected on day 0 of AZD1222 vaccination. The origin of the receptors is an adult in good health.

The chain has TRBV2 and TRBJ2-1, with 7 nucleotides matching TRBD1. The CDR3 runs 16 residues. The germline gives CDR1 SNHLY, CDR2 FYNNEI. The V segment lost 7 bases and the J segment 4 bases; nucleotides outside the gene matches: 13. As DNA, the CDR3 is TGTGCCAGCACCCTAACGGGTTTACAGGGGTACAATGAGCAGTTCTTC. Its protein is CASTLTGLQGYNEQFF.

V usage is TRBV5-1 and J usage is TRBJ1-1; a weak D match, TRBD1 (5 bases). Germline CDR1 and CDR2: SGHRS and YFSETQ. The length of the CDR3 is 13 residues. Trimming cost V 5 bases and J 4 bases, with 12 bases left between them. The CDR3 sequence: CASRDPGGTEAFF. DNA of the CDR3: TGCGCCAGCAGAGACCCGGGGGGCACTGAAGCTTTCTTT. Complete variable domain (other parts from reference TRBV5-1 and TRBJ1-1): KAGVTQTPRYLIKTRGQQVTLSCSPISGHRSVSWYQQTPGQGLQFLFEYFSETQRNKGNFPGRFSGRQFSNSRSEMNVSTLELGDSALYLCASRDPGGTEAFFGQGTRLTVV.

CDR3 coding DNA: TGTGCCAGCAGCTTGGCGGTGATCTACGAGCAGTACTTC. This translates into CASSLAVIYEQYF. The rearrangement links TRBV7-8 to TRBJ2-7, with D unresolved. V lost 3 bases and J 3 bases, leaving 9 bases between the germline ends. This CDR3 has 13 amino acids. From germline, CDR1 is SGHVS and CDR2 FQNEAQ.

This clone was observed a single time. V is TRBV27 and J is TRBJ2-1; D gene unclear. Germline V gene sequence: CDR1 MNHEY, CDR2 SMNVEV (reference sequence). Trimming took off 6 bases at V and 5 bases at J, with 8 bases between the two ends. The CDR3 has 12 amino acids. CDR3 sequence (DNA): TGTGCCAGCAGCCTAGGAAACAATGAGCAGTTCTTC. This sequence encodes CASSLGNNEQFF.

This clone was counted only a few times. This chain links TRBV28 with TRBJ1-2; unclear D gene. V was trimmed by 2 bases and J by 1 base, leaving 8 bases between them. There are 14 residues in the CDR3. Germline CDR1 is MDHEN and CDR2 is SYDVKM. CDR3 nucleotide sequence: TGTGCCAGCAGTTTAATCGGTCTTAACTATGGCTACACCTTC. Protein sequence: CASSLIGLNYGYTF.

This rearrangement joins TRBV12-3 or TRBV12-4 to TRBJ1-2; no reliable D call. The CDR3 totals 13 residues. The ends were cut back, 4 bases at V and 8 bases at J, with 14 bases in the middle. Written as DNA, the CDR3 is TGTGCCAGCAGTTCCGGGTTGGGCGGCGGCTACACCTTC. Its translation: CASSSGLGGGYTF.

The chain links TRBV11-1 to TRBJ2-3, with D maybe TRBD2 (5 bases). This CDR3 comprises 16 residues. CDR1 and CDR2 from the germline V gene are SGHAT and FQDESV (reference sequence). The V and J ends lost 3 bases and 0 bases respectively, with 13 bases between them. In DNA form, the CDR3 reads TGTGCCAGCAGCTTCTCCCTGGCGGGTAGCACAGATACGCAGTATTTT. It specifies CASSFSLAGSTDTQYF.

V and J are TRBV24-1 and TRBJ2-1, with 7 bases lining up with TRBD2. Looked up from germline, CDR1 is KGHDR and CDR2 is SFDVKD. The CDR3 length is 16 residues. Losses at the gene ends were 4 bases for V and 0 bases for J; bases not matched to a gene: 5. CDR3 bases: TGTGCCACCAGTGACCCGGGAGGTAGCTCCTACAATGAGCAGTTCTTC. Encoded protein: CATSDPGGSSYNEQFF.

This clone has more than one count but fewer than ten. In the same sample, other DNA sequences code for this CDR3. The genes are TRBV12-3 or TRBV12-4 and TRBJ1-2; 7 bases agree with TRBD1. The V segment lost 5 bases and the J segment 4 bases; nucleotides outside the gene matches: 1. CDR3 length: 12 amino acids. The CDR3 sequence: CASSRQGYGYTF. CDR3 DNA sequence: TGTGCCAGCAGTCGACAGGGCTATGGCTACACCTTC.

The chain employs TRBV7-2 and TRBJ2-7, with a possible D match to TRBD2 (7 bases). The CDR3 contains 16 residues. From germline, CDR1 is SGHTA and CDR2 FQGNSA. V gave up 2 bases and J gave up 5 bases, with 19 bases separating them. CDR3 DNA sequence: TGTGCCAGCAGCTTAACGGGGGGCCGCAGGGTCCACGAGCAGTACTTC. Translation gives CASSLTGGRRVHEQYF. Filled out from reference TRBV7-2 and TRBJ2-7, the complete variable domain reads GAGVSQSPSNKVTEKGKDVELRCDPISGHTALYWYRQSLGQGLEFLIYFQGNSAPDKSGLPSDRFSAERTGGSVSTLTIQRTQQEDSAVYLCASSLTGGRRVHEQYFGPGTRLTVT.

V is TRBV7-2 and J is TRBJ2-5; perhaps D is TRBD1 or TRBD2 (5 bases each). V dropped 6 bases and J dropped 5 bases, with 13 bases sitting between them. Germline CDR1 reads SGHTA; CDR2 reads FQGNSA. The CDR3 extends over 13 amino acids. The CDR3 region has the DNA TGTGCCAGCAGTCCAGGGAGCCGTGAGACCCAGTACTTC. Translating gives CASSPGSRETQYF.

The chain links TRBV14 to TRBJ1-1; D is uncertain. This CDR3 has 12 residues. The ends were cut back, 4 bases at V and 5 bases at J, with 8 bases in the middle. CDR1 SGHDN and CDR2 FVKESK come from the germline V gene. Here the CDR3 DNA reads TGTGCCAGCAGCCTAACACGGACTGAAGCTTTCTTT. It is translated as CASSLTRTEAFF.

This clone appeared a single time. The J gene is TRBJ1-5, the V gene TRBV12-5; 9 bases map to TRBD1. In germline, CDR1 is LGHNT, CDR2 FRNRAP. The CDR3 is 15 residues long. V was clipped by 6 bases and J by 0 bases; unmatched bases: 3. The CDR3 DNA reads TGTGCTAGTGGCCTGGGACAGGGTAGCAATCAGCCCCAGCATTTT. Translating it yields CASGLGQGSNQPQHF.

The chain is built from TRBV2 and TRBJ2-5; D is unresolved. CDR1 and CDR2 (germline): SNHLY, FYNNEI. Deletions cut 5 bases from V and 5 bases from J, with 3 bases between. The CDR3 is made up of 10 amino acids. The CDR3 here is CASSLETQYF. The CDR3 region has the DNA TGTGCCAGCAGTTTGGAGACCCAGTACTTC. The full variable domain, with the rest looked up from reference TRBV2 and TRBJ2-5, is EPEVTQTPSHQVTQMGQEVILRCVPISNHLYFYWYRQILGQKVEFLVSFYNNEISEKSEIFDDQFSVERPDGSNFTLKIRSTKLEDSAMYFCASSLETQYFGPGTRLLVL.

Only a few counts were recorded for this clone. The same CDR3 can be traced to other DNA sequences in this sample. This rearrangement joins TRBV3-1 (or the pseudogene TRBV3-2) to TRBJ2-7; 8 bases line up with TRBD1. With 4 bases clipped from V and 0 bases from J, the junction kept 2 bases outside the gene matches. There are 14 residues in the CDR3. Germline V gene sequence: CDR1 LGHDT, CDR2 YNNKEL (reference sequence). The CDR3 reads CASSRTGSSYEQYF. CDR3 DNA sequence: TGTGCCAGCAGCCGGACAGGGAGCTCCTACGAGCAGTACTTC.

The chain links TRBV19 to TRBJ2-1; D uncertain. In germline, CDR1 is LNHDA, CDR2 SQIVND (reference sequence). The V and J ends lost 6 bases and 0 bases respectively, with 9 bases between them. The CDR3 has 14 amino acids. The CDR3 nucleotides read TGTGCCAGTAGACCTCTAGACTCCTACAATGAGCAGTTCTTC. Translation gives CASRPLDSYNEQFF.

The chain is built from TRBV7-9 and TRBJ1-1, with TRBD1 matching 10 bases. V gave up 8 bases and J gave up 7 bases; unmatched junction bases: 16. CDR1 is SEHNR and CDR2 is FQNEAQ in the germline V gene (reference sequence). The CDR3 is made up of 16 amino acids. The CDR3 here is CASARTGGLGLGEAFF. The CDR3 region has the DNA TGTGCCAGCGCAAGGACAGGGGGTTTAGGTTTAGGTGAAGCTTTCTTT.

V usage is TRBV6-5 and J usage is TRBJ1-1; D perhaps matches TRBD1 (6 bases). CDR3 size: 12 residues. V lost 11 bases and J lost 5, with 15 bases in between. Germline CDR1 is MNHEY and CDR2 is SVGAGI. The CDR3 nucleotides are TGTGCCGTTACAGGGATTGGGACTGAAGCTTTCTTT. Residues: CAVTGIGTEAFF.

J is TRBJ2-5 and V is TRBV3-1 (or the pseudogene TRBV3-2); TRBD2 agrees at 10 bases. CDR1 is LGHDT and CDR2 is YNNKEL in the germline V gene (reference sequence). V gave up 5 bases and J gave up 2 bases; unmatched junction bases: 5. CDR3 length: 15 amino acids. CDR3 nucleotides: TGTGCCAGCAGCACCCGGACTAGCGGACAAGAGACCCAGTACTTC. Protein sequence: CASSTRTSGQETQYF.

The gene calls are TRBV6-6 and TRBJ1-2; weak D call: TRBD1 (6 bases). Looked up from germline, CDR1 is MNHNY and CDR2 is SVGAGI (reference sequence). V lost 2 bases to trimming and J lost 4 bases, with 11 bases between them. The CDR3 extends over 14 amino acids. The CDR3 reads CASSYPGAAYGYTF. The CDR3 DNA follows: TGTGCCAGCAGTTACCCGGGGGCTGCCTATGGCTACACCTTC.

V is TRBV2 and J is TRBJ2-7, with D hard to call. This CDR3 comprises 11 residues. CDR1 and CDR2 from the germline V gene are SNHLY and FYNNEI. The germline V and J ends were trimmed by 8 bases and 4 bases, with 9 bases remaining between them. The CDR3 spells CASGEDYEQYF. CDR3 bases: TGTGCCAGCGGCGAAGATTACGAGCAGTACTTC.

The chain employs TRBV18 and TRBJ1-3; D gene unclear. The V end lost 2 bases, the J end lost 0 bases, and 5 bases lay between the germline ends. CDR3 size: 14 residues. CDR1 is KGHSH, CDR2 LQKENI, per germline. The DNA for the CDR3 is TGTGCCAGCTCACCAGGAAACTCTGGAAACACCATATATTTT. It codes for CASSPGNSGNTIYF.

The chain is built from TRBV30 and TRBJ1-6; D unresolved. V was clipped by 4 bases and J by 13 bases, with 14 bases between them. In germline, CDR1 is GTSNPN, CDR2 SVGIG (reference sequence). The CDR3 spans 12 residues. CDR3 nucleotide sequence: TGTGCCTGGACGCTCGGGCGAATCCCCCTCCACTTT. Encoded protein: CAWTLGRIPLHF.

The V and J genes are TRBV2 and TRBJ1-1; TRBD1 might be the D (5 bases). The CDR3 totals 14 residues. CDR1 SNHLY and CDR2 FYNNEI come from the germline V gene. Trimming took off 6 bases at V and 3 bases at J, with 14 bases between the two ends. CDR3 residues: CASRIEGVDTEAFF. CDR3 coding DNA: TGTGCCAGCAGAATTGAAGGGGTGGACACTGAAGCTTTCTTT.

This chain links TRBV6-5 with TRBJ2-5, with 10 bases lining up with TRBD2. V shed 7 bases, J shed 5 bases, and the junction held 7 bases outside the gene matches. CDR1 is MNHEY, CDR2 SVGAGI, per germline. The CDR3 is 14 amino acids. CDR3 residues: CASNSGTSDETQYF. The CDR3 nucleotides are TGTGCCAGCAACTCCGGGACTAGCGATGAGACCCAGTACTTC.

The rearrangement links TRBV4-2 to TRBJ1-1; tentative D call: TRBD1 (5 bases). The V gene lost 5 bases and the J gene lost 0 bases, with 16 bases spanning the gap. The CDR3 sequence is 16 residues long. Germline CDR1 reads LGHNA; CDR2 reads YNFKEQ. CDR3 sequence (DNA): TGTGCCAGCAGCTCCCCCGGTGCGGGGGTGAACACTGAAGCTTTCTTT. It codes for CASSSPGAGVNTEAFF.